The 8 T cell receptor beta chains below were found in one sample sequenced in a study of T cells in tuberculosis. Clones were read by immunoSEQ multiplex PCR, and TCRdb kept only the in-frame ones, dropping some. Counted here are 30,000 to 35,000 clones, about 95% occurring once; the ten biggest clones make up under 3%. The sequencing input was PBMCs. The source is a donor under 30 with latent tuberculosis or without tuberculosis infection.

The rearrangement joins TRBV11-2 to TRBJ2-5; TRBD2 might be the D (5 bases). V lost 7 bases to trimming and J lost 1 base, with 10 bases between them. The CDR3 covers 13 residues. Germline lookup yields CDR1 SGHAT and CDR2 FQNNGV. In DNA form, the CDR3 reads TGTGCCAGCACCCGCGGGTTCCAAGAGACCCAGTACTTC. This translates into CASTRGFQETQYF. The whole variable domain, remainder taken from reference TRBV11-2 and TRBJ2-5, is EAGVAQSPRYKIIEKRQSVAFWCNPISGHATLYWYQQILGQGPKLLIQFQNNGVVDDSQLPKDRFSAERLKGVDSTLKIQPAKLEDSAVYLCASTRGFQETQYFGPGTRLLVL.

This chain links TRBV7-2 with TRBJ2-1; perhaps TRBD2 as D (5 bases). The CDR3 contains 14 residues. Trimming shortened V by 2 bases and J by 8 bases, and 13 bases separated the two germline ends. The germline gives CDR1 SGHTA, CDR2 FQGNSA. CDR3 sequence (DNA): TGTGCCAGCAGCTTACATGTGGACTCCCATGAGCAGTTCTTC. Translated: CASSLHVDSHEQFF.

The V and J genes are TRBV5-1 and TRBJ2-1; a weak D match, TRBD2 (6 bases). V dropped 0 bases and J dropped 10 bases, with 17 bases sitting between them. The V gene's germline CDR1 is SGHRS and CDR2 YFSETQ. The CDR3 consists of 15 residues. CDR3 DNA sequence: TGCGCCAGCAGCTTGGATTCGGGGTCGGGAGAGGAGCAGTTCTTC. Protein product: CASSLDSGSGEEQFF.

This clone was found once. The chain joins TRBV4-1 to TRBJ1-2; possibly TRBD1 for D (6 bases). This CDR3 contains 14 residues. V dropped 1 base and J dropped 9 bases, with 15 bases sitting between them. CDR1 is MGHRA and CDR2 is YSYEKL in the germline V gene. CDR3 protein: CASSQVPGEVRYTF. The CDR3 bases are TGCGCCAGCAGCCAAGTCCCAGGGGAAGTGCGCTACACCTTC.

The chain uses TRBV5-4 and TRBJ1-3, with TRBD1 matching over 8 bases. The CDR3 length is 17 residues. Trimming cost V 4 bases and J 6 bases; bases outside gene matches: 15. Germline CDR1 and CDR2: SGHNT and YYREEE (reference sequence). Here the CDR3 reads CASSDTGGVRVENTIYF. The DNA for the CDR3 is TGTGCCAGCAGCGACACAGGGGGGGTCCGGGTTGAAAACACCATATATTTT. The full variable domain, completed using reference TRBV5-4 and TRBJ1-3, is ETGVTQSPTHLIKTRGQQVTLRCSSQSGHNTVSWYQQALGQGPQFIFQYYREEENGRGNFPPRFSGLQFPNYSSELNVNALELDDSALYLCASSDTGGVRVENTIYFGEGSWLTVV.

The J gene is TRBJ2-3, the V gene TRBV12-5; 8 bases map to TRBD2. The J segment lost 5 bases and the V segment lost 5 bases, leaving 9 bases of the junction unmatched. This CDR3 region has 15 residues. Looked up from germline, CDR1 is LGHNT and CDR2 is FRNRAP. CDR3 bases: TGTGCTAGTGGTCCCGGGGGGGCCTTTCTAGATACGCAGTATTTT. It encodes CASGPGGAFLDTQYF.

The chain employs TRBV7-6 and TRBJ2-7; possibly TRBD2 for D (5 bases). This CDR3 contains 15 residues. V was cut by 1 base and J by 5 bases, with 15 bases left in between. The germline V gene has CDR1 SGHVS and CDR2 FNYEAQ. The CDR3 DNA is TGTGCCAGCAGCTTAGAAGAGGGTATAAGCCACGAGCAGTACTTC. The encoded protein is CASSLEEGISHEQYF.

CDR3 DNA sequence: TGTGCCAGCAGCCAATCGTCCCGGGACAGAAACTATGGCTACACCTTC. Its translation: CASSQSSRDRNYGYTF. This chain connects TRBV7-2 to TRBJ1-2, with 7 positions matching TRBD1. CDR3 length: 16 residues. Germline V gene data show CDR1 as SGHTA and CDR2 as FQGNSA. V shed 5 bases and J 2 bases; nucleotides not matched to a gene: 11.